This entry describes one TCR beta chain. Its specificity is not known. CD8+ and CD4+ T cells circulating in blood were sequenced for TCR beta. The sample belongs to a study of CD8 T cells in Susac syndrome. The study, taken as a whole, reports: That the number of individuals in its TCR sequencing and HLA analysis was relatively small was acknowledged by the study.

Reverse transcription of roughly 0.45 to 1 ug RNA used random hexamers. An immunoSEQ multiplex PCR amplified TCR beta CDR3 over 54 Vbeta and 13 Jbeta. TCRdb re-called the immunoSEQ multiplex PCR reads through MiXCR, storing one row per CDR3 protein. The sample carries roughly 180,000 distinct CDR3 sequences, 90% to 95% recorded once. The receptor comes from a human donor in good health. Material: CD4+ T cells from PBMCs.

CDR3 DNA: TGTGCCAGCAGTGATAGGAGCGGGGTGAACACCGGGGAGCTGTTTTTT. Protein product: CASSDRSGVNTGELFF. This chain uses TRBV25-1 with TRBJ2-2; TRBD2 agrees at 7 bases. This CDR3 has 16 residues. V was pared by 3 bases and J by 1 base, with 5 bases of the junction left unmatched. Germline loops: CDR1 MGHDK, CDR2 SYGVNS.